These 28 T cell receptor beta chains share one sample of origin, sequenced in a study of T cell responses to AZD1222 COVID-19 vaccine. The data were produced by immunoSEQ multiplex PCR, yet TCRdb's version contains in-frame clones alone and is incomplete. The sample has about 130,000 clones; roughly 92% are singletons. Sequenced material: peripheral blood, taken 28 days after the second AZD1222 dose. The source is an adult who received the AZD1222 COVID-19 vaccine.

V and J are TRBV20-1 and TRBJ2-1, with no clear D. CDR1 and CDR2 (germline): DFQATT, SNEGSKA (reference sequence). This CDR3 spans 15 amino acids. V was pared by 3 bases and J by 0 bases, with 12 bases between. This chain's CDR3 is CSASKVQSSYNEQFF. CDR3 bases: TGCAGTGCTAGTAAAGTCCAAAGCTCCTACAATGAGCAGTTCTTC.

The CDR3 reads CASSLRQGAYEQYF. CDR3 sequence (DNA): TGTGCCAGCAGTCTCCGACAGGGGGCCTACGAGCAGTACTTC. The chain uses TRBV28 and TRBJ2-7, with 9 nucleotides matching TRBD1. J lost 2 bases, V lost 5 bases, and 4 bases had no gene match. Germline assignment: CDR1 MDHEN and CDR2 SYDVKM. The CDR3 contains 14 residues. Complete variable domain (other parts from reference TRBV28 and TRBJ2-7): DVKVTQSSRYLVKRTGEKVFLECVQDMDHENMFWYRQDPGLGLRLIYFSYDVKMKEKGDIPEGYSVSREKKERFSLILESASTNQTSMYLCASSLRQGAYEQYFGPGTRLTVT.

The V call is TRBV18, the J call TRBJ2-2; a possible D gene is TRBD1 (5 bases). Trimming stripped 2 bases from V and 2 bases from J, with 9 bases between. CDR1 is KGHSH, CDR2 LQKENI, per germline. The CDR3 spans 15 residues. CDR3 DNA: TGTGCCAGCTCACCAGGGGCTACCAACACCGGGGAGCTGTTTTTT. Translation gives CASSPGATNTGELFF.

The J gene is TRBJ2-5, the V gene TRBV7-9; 12 bases line up with TRBD1. Germline V gene data show CDR1 as SEHNR and CDR2 as FQNEAQ (reference sequence). With 3 bases clipped from V and 5 bases from J, the junction kept 10 bases outside the gene matches. The CDR3 covers 17 residues. DNA of the CDR3: TGTGCCAGCAGCTTCGGGACAGGGGGCGACGAGTTCGAGACCCAGTACTTC. Amino acid sequence: CASSFGTGGDEFETQYF. The full variable domain, rest sourced from reference TRBV7-9 and TRBJ2-5, is DTGVSQNPRHKITKRGQNVTFRCDPISEHNRLYWYRQTLGQGPEFLTYFQNEAQLEKSRLLSDRFSAERPKGSFSTLEIQRTEQGDSAMYLCASSFGTGGDEFETQYFGPGTRLLVL.

The gene calls are TRBV5-6 and TRBJ1-4; D gene ambiguous. This CDR3 region has 13 residues. Germline values: CDR1 SGHDT, CDR2 YYEEEE. The V end was cut by 0 bases, the J end by 4 bases, with 4 bases between. CDR3 sequence (DNA): TGTGCCAGCAGCTTGGCTCTTAATGAAAAACTGTTTTTT. Protein sequence: CASSLALNEKLFF. The full variable domain, rest sourced from reference TRBV5-6 and TRBJ1-4, is DAGVTQSPTHLIKTRGQQVTLRCSPKSGHDTVSWYQQALGQGPQFIFQYYEEEERQRGNFPDRFSGHQFPNYSSELNVNALLLGDSALYLCASSLALNEKLFFGSGTQLSVL.

This rearrangement joins TRBV11-3 to TRBJ1-1; 8 bases fit TRBD1. Trimming removed 7 bases from V and 3 bases from J; junction bases left unmatched: 4. The CDR3 sequence is 13 residues long. Germline CDR1 and CDR2: SGHNT and YENEEA. CDR3 in amino acids: CASTGQGDTEAFF. CDR3 in DNA: TGTGCCAGCACCGGACAGGGTGACACTGAAGCTTTCTTT.

The V gene is TRBV6-5, the J gene TRBJ2-1, with 7 nucleotides matching TRBD2. Germline CDR1 is MNHEY and CDR2 is SVGAGI. V trimming: 8 bases; J trimming: 6 bases; junction bases outside the gene matches: 7. There are 13 residues in the CDR3. This chain's CDR3 is CASALGLFNEQFF. In nucleotides, the CDR3 is TGTGCCAGCGCCCTGGGACTATTCAATGAGCAGTTCTTC.

This clone was detected only a few times. The V gene is TRBV7-2, the J gene TRBJ1-1; D not certain. The ends were cut back, 5 bases at V and 4 bases at J, with 17 bases in the middle. This CDR3 spans 15 amino acids. Germline loops: CDR1 SGHTA, CDR2 FQGNSA. In DNA form, the CDR3 reads TGTGCCAGCAGCCCGCGCTCGACCGGGCCCACTGAAGCTTTCTTT. The encoded protein is CASSPRSTGPTEAFF.

The count of this clone is one. The chain couples TRBV15 to TRBJ2-2; 11 nucleotides match TRBD1. The germline V gene has CDR1 LNHNV and CDR2 YYDKDF (reference sequence). V shed 1 base and J 4 bases; nucleotides not matched to a gene: 8. This CDR3 contains 18 residues. The CDR3 DNA reads TGTGCCACCAGCAGAGGGACAGGGGGCATACGGGTCACCGGGGAGCTGTTTTTT. Protein: CATSRGTGGIRVTGELFF.

J is TRBJ1-4 and V is TRBV7-9, with 7 bases lining up with TRBD1. Germline trimming cut 5 bases from V and 4 bases from J; bases unmatched to any gene: 4. Germline V gene data show CDR1 as SEHNR and CDR2 as FQNEAQ (reference sequence). The CDR3 has 14 amino acids. CDR3 in amino acids: CASSTGQDNEKLFF. In DNA, the CDR3 is TGTGCCAGCAGCACCGGACAGGATAATGAAAAACTGTTTTTT.

In DNA, the CDR3 is TGTGCCAGCACCGAACAGAGCTCTGGAAACACCATATATTTT. It codes for CASTEQSSGNTIYF. V gene TRBV7-9 combines with J gene TRBJ1-3; D not certain. CDR1 SEHNR and CDR2 FQNEAQ come from the germline V gene (reference sequence). This CDR3 has 14 amino acids. The germline V and J ends were trimmed by 7 bases and 0 bases, with 10 bases remaining between them.

The gene calls are TRBV18 and TRBJ1-3; possible D gene TRBD1, 5 bases. The length of the CDR3 is 15 residues. Trimming removed 3 bases from V and 3 bases from J, with 12 bases in between. The germline V gene has CDR1 KGHSH and CDR2 LQKENI. The CDR3 reads CASSPGVGGGNTIYF. CDR3 coding DNA: TGTGCCAGCTCACCGGGGGTTGGAGGTGGAAACACCATATATTTT.

This clone showed up just once. The rearrangement joins TRBV7-8 to TRBJ1-2; D ambiguous. The germline V and J ends were trimmed by 5 bases and 3 bases, with 16 bases remaining between them. The CDR3 has 15 amino acids. CDR1 and CDR2 (germline): SGHVS, FQNEAQ. The CDR3 spells CASSRRGTADYGYTF. The CDR3 region has the DNA TGTGCCAGCAGCCGAAGAGGAACGGCCGACTATGGCTACACCTTC.

The rearrangement joins TRBV7-2 to TRBJ2-3; 9 nucleotides align to TRBD2. The germline gives CDR1 SGHTA, CDR2 FQGNSA. V trimming: 1 base; J trimming: 7 bases; junction bases outside the gene matches: 3. The CDR3 consists of 14 residues. CDR3 nucleotide sequence: TGTGCCAGCAGCTTAGGGCGGGAGGGCTATACGCAGTATTTT. Its translation: CASSLGREGYTQYF.

The V call is TRBV14, the J call TRBJ1-2; TRBD1 might be the D (5 bases). Trimming removed 1 base from V and 4 bases from J, with 10 bases in between. This CDR3 is built from 14 residues. The germline gives CDR1 SGHDN, CDR2 FVKESK. The CDR3, as DNA: TGTGCCAGCAGCCAAGCCGGGGCCTTCTATGGCTACACCTTC. Encoded protein: CASSQAGAFYGYTF.

The rearrangement joins TRBV11-2 to TRBJ1-4, with no clear D. Trimming removed 6 bases at V and 1 base at J, with 6 bases between. The CDR3 totals 13 residues. Germline CDR1 is SGHAT and CDR2 is FQNNGV. The CDR3 DNA sequence: TGTGCCAGCAGAAAATTAACTAATGAAAAACTGTTTTTT. As protein: CASRKLTNEKLFF.

The J gene is TRBJ2-2, the V gene TRBV24-1; TRBD2 aligns across 12 bases. Germline trimming cut 2 bases from V and 6 bases from J; bases unmatched to any gene: 3. Germline assignment: CDR1 KGHDR and CDR2 SFDVKD. The CDR3 is 16 residues long. CDR3 region: CATSDSRLAGAGELFF. As DNA, the CDR3 is TGTGCCACCAGTGATTCGCGACTAGCGGGAGCCGGGGAGCTGTTTTTT.

The V call is TRBV28, the J call TRBJ2-2; 12 bases match TRBD2. V was pared by 6 bases and J by 6 bases, with 8 bases of the junction left unmatched. Per germline, CDR1 MDHEN and CDR2 SYDVKM. CDR3 size: 16 residues. CDR3 bases: TGTGCCAGCAGGGCCAGACTAGCGGGAGAGGCCGGGGAGCTGTTTTTT. This codes for CASRARLAGEAGELFF.

This rearrangement joins TRBV29-1 to TRBJ1-1, with 10 bases lining up with TRBD1. Germline V gene sequence: CDR1 SQVTM, CDR2 ANQGSEA. The CDR3 has 14 amino acids. Losses at the gene ends were 6 bases for V and 2 bases for J; bases not matched to a gene: 6. This CDR3 reads CSVDRGRGNTEAFF. The CDR3, as DNA: TGCAGCGTAGACAGGGGGCGAGGAAACACTGAAGCTTTCTTT. Filled out from reference TRBV29-1 and TRBJ1-1, the complete variable domain reads SAVISQKPSRDICQRGTSLTIQCQVDSQVTMMFWYRQQPGQSLTLIATANQGSEATYESGFVIDKFPISRPNLTFSTLTVSNMSPEDSSIYLCSVDRGRGNTEAFFGQGTRLTVV.

The chain joins TRBV19 to TRBJ1-5; D uncertain. The CDR3 runs to 13 residues. Germline V lookup: CDR1 LNHDA, CDR2 SQIVND (reference sequence). V lost 6 bases, J lost 2 bases, and 8 bases lay in between. DNA for the CDR3: TGTGCCAGTAGCCCTAGCGGCAATCAGCCCCAGCATTTT. It codes for CASSPSGNQPQHF.

The CDR3 DNA is TGCGCCAGCAGCCCAAGACAGGGGGCGCGGAGCACTGAAGCTTTCTTT. It translates to CASSPRQGARSTEAFF. The J gene is TRBJ1-1, the V gene TRBV5-1; 10 bases agree with TRBD1. The CDR3 consists of 16 residues. V shed 4 bases, J shed 4 bases, and the junction held 10 bases outside the gene matches. Germline values: CDR1 SGHRS, CDR2 YFSETQ.

The gene calls are TRBV9 and TRBJ1-5; D gene ambiguous. This CDR3 comprises 15 residues. V gave up 4 bases and J gave up 6 bases, with 17 bases separating them. Germline assignment: CDR1 SGDLS and CDR2 YYNGEE. CDR3 residues: CASSPNTGIGQPQHF. In DNA form, the CDR3 reads TGTGCCAGCAGCCCAAATACGGGGATCGGTCAGCCCCAGCATTTT. The full variable domain, rest sourced from reference TRBV9 and TRBJ1-5, is DSGVTQTPKHLITATGQRVTLRCSPRSGDLSVYWYQQSLDQGLQFLIQYYNGEERAKGNILERFSAQQFPDLHSELNLSSLELGDSALYFCASSPNTGIGQPQHFGDGTRLSIL.

The chain recombines TRBV10-3 with TRBJ1-5; D is unclear. Trimming stripped 3 bases from V and 7 bases from J, with 13 bases between. CDR1 and CDR2 (germline): ENHRY, SYGVKD. This CDR3 is 14 amino acids long. CDR3 in amino acids: CAISDLGNNQPQHF. The CDR3 DNA is TGTGCCATCAGTGATTTAGGGAACAACCAGCCCCAGCATTTT.

The rearrangement uses TRBV10-3 and TRBJ1-4; D not certain. Germline CDR1 reads ENHRY; CDR2 reads SYGVKD. V was pared by 2 bases and J by 0 bases, with 4 bases between. The CDR3 loop spans 14 amino acids. CDR3 nucleotides: TGTGCCATCAGTGAGCAGGCAACTAATGAAAAACTGTTTTTT. It encodes CAISEQATNEKLFF.

This chain links TRBV6-5 with TRBJ1-2; 9 nucleotides line up with TRBD1. V lost 6 bases and J lost 8; bases outside the gene matches: 1. CDR3 size: 11 residues. Germline-derived CDR1 and CDR2 are MNHEY and SVGAGI. The CDR3: CASSTGGGYTF. The CDR3 DNA sequence: TGTGCCAGCAGCACAGGGGGCGGCTACACCTTC.

The rearrangement links TRBV27 to TRBJ1-2; D is ambiguous. Trimming left V 5 bases short and J 7 bases short, with 11 bases between. Germline V lookup: CDR1 MNHEY, CDR2 SMNVEV (reference sequence). The CDR3 runs 12 residues. DNA for the CDR3: TGTGCCAGCAGTCATTGGCCGGGTGGCTACACCTTC. Its translation is CASSHWPGGYTF.

The chain uses TRBV28 and TRBJ2-7; the match to TRBD1 covers 9 bases. Germline V gene data show CDR1 as MDHEN and CDR2 as SYDVKM. This CDR3 spans 14 amino acids. The ends lost 4 bases at V and 5 bases at J; junction bases unmatched: 6. In DNA form, the CDR3 reads TGTGCCAGCAGTTCGAGAGACAGGGGGAACGAGCAGTACTTC. Protein sequence: CASSSRDRGNEQYF. Variable domain in full (rest from reference TRBV28 and TRBJ2-7): DVKVTQSSRYLVKRTGEKVFLECVQDMDHENMFWYRQDPGLGLRLIYFSYDVKMKEKGDIPEGYSVSREKKERFSLILESASTNQTSMYLCASSSRDRGNEQYFGPGTRLTVT.

This sequence joins TRBV6-5 and TRBJ1-1, with D hard to call. The CDR3 is 13 residues long. Trimming stripped 6 bases from V and 9 bases from J, with 17 bases between. Germline V gene data show CDR1 as MNHEY and CDR2 as SVGAGI. CDR3 in amino acids: CASRDPAPPKAFF. In DNA, the CDR3 is TGTGCCAGCAGAGACCCGGCCCCTCCGAAAGCTTTCTTT.